What follows is one T cell receptor (beta chain) and its context. Its antigen is not identified. This specimen belongs to a study of T cell repertoires in cytomegalovirus infection. Across the whole study: The authors relied on CMV epitopes, both recently identified HLA-C-restricted and well-studied HLA-B-restricted. Both a matching HLA type and CMV infection were indicated by public TCR beta signatures.

The length of the CDR3 is 16 residues. CDR1 is MNHEY, CDR2 SMNVEV, per germline (reference sequence). V shed 7 bases and J shed 0 bases, with 13 bases lying between them. In TCRdb, the reads were re-called with MiXCR into one record per CDR3 protein. The sample lists 900,000 to 950,000 distinct CDR3 sequences, roughly 30% occurring once. The study, taken as a whole, reports: HLA-C-restricted CMV clonotypes gave the most frequent clonotype in two of eight donors. Using cumulative public TCR beta family frequency, the authors identified those who carried CMV together with the relevant HLA.

Sequences were derived from cultured CD8+ T cells from PBMCs, sampled from culture after CMV antigen stimulation. The origin of this receptor is a human donor in good health (CMV status not recorded). Some clones in this sample may be carry-over from other donors' samples. This chain uses TRBV27 with TRBJ1-6; TRBD1 might be the D (5 bases). As DNA, the CDR3 is TGTGCCAGCAAAGACAGTCCTAGCTCCTATAATTCACCCCTCCACTTT. Translation gives CASKDSPSSYNSPLHF.